Below are 31 T cell receptor beta chains sequenced from a single sample in a study of cytotoxic CD8 clonotypes in ibrutinib-treated CLL. Only in-frame clones appear in the TCRdb table, and some are missing; sequencing was by immunoSEQ multiplex PCR. This sample has about 130,000 clones, with 75% to 85% found just once. Material: PBMCs, obtained after 12 months of ibrutinib treatment. These receptors were collected from a human donor with chronic lymphocytic leukemia.

This clone was seen a handful of times. The chain uses TRBV4-3 and TRBJ1-2; D is ambiguous. Germline-derived CDR1 and CDR2 are LGHNA and YSLEER. Trimming took 0 bases from V and 5 from J, leaving 7 bases between them. CDR3 size: 13 residues. CDR3 residues: CASSQEYSYGYTF. The CDR3 bases are TGCGCCAGCAGCCAAGAGTACAGTTATGGCTACACCTTC.

The CDR3 DNA is TGTGCCAGCAGCAAAGCTAGCGGGAACACCTACGAGCAGTACTTC. Its translation is CASSKASGNTYEQYF. The chain has TRBV21-1 and TRBJ2-7; the table's D call of TRBD2 was not tested on the DNA. TRBV21-1 is classified as a pseudogene. The CDR3 spans 15 residues.

This chain uses TRBV2 with TRBJ2-5; 11 bases are shared with TRBD2. V shed 5 bases, J shed 4 bases, and the junction held 3 bases outside the gene matches. The CDR3 totals 14 residues. The germline V gene has CDR1 SNHLY and CDR2 FYNNEI. CDR3 sequence reads: CASSRTSGRETQYF. The DNA for the CDR3 is TGTGCCAGCAGTCGAACTAGCGGGAGAGAGACCCAGTACTTC.

A word on this clone: An end of the junction differs from the germline gene, which may be a read error. The V and J genes are TRBV7-7 and TRBJ2-1, with TRBD2 matching over 13 bases. Germline V gives CDR1 SSHAT, CDR2 FNYEAQ (reference sequence). The CDR3 is 16 residues long. CDR3 residues: CASSLGLAGAGGEQFF. CDR3 nucleotide sequence: TGTGCTAGCAGCTTAGGACTAGCGGGAGCCGGGGGTGAGCAGTTCTTC.

The V gene is TRBV4-2, the J gene TRBJ2-7; the D gene could be TRBD1 or TRBD2 (6 bases each). Germline V gene lookup returns CDR1 LGHNA and CDR2 YNFKEQ. CDR3 size: 14 residues. The germline V and J ends were trimmed by 4 bases and 2 bases, with 12 bases remaining between them. The CDR3 nucleotides read TGTGCCAGCAGCCCGGGGGCTGGAGCCTACGAGCAGTACTTC. This codes for CASSPGAGAYEQYF.

This chain uses TRBV28 with TRBJ1-1; no clear D gene. With 6 bases removed from V and 1 base from J, the gap between germline ends came to 12 bases. Looked up from germline, CDR1 is MDHEN and CDR2 is SYDVKM. This CDR3 region has 14 residues. CDR3 region: CASRPSPANTEAFF. The CDR3 DNA sequence: TGTGCCAGCAGACCTTCACCGGCGAACACTGAAGCTTTCTTT.

The chain uses TRBV5-4 and TRBJ2-7, with D perhaps matching TRBD1 or TRBD2 (6 bases each). Germline V gives CDR1 SGHNT, CDR2 YYREEE (reference sequence). There are 14 residues in the CDR3. Trimming left V 1 base short and J 2 bases short, with 10 bases between. The DNA for the CDR3 is TGTGCCAGCAGCTTGAGTGGGGGGCCCTACGAGCAGTACTTC. This sequence encodes CASSLSGGPYEQYF.

The count of this clone is one. V is TRBV9 and J is TRBJ1-1; TRBD1 might be the D (5 bases). Germline V gene lookup returns CDR1 SGDLS and CDR2 YYNGEE. CDR3 length equals 15 residues. V was cut by 1 base and J by 2 bases, with 12 bases left in between. CDR3 nucleotides: TGTGCCAGCAGCGTAACCGGGGACGGTAACACTGAAGCTTTCTTT. Translating it yields CASSVTGDGNTEAFF.

A remark on this clone: Other DNA sequences in the sample encode the same CDR3. The chain employs TRBV18 and TRBJ1-2; the D is unclear. This CDR3 has 13 residues. Germline V CDR1 and CDR2: KGHSH, LQKENI. The germline V and J ends were trimmed by 2 bases and 1 base, with 5 bases remaining between them. CDR3 in DNA: TGTGCCAGCTCACCAGGCAGTAACTATGGCTACACCTTC. Translating gives CASSPGSNYGYTF. Filled out from reference TRBV18 and TRBJ1-2, the complete variable domain reads NAGVMQNPRHLVRRRGQEARLRCSPMKGHSHVYWYRQLPEEGLKFMVYLQKENIIDESGMPKERFSAEFPKEGPSILRIQQVVRGDSAAYFCASSPGSNYGYTFGSGTRLTVV.

The rearrangement links TRBV7-9 to TRBJ1-2; D not resolved. Between the trimmed V and J ends, which lost 7 bases and 0 bases, there was a span of 12 bases. The CDR3 covers 14 residues. Germline CDR1 SEHNR, CDR2 FQNEAQ (reference sequence). The CDR3 DNA follows: TGTGCCAGCACCCCCACAGCTCCTAACTATGGCTACACCTTC. Translation: CASTPTAPNYGYTF.

The rearrangement joins TRBV28 to TRBJ2-7; D may be TRBD2 (6 bases). V was pared by 6 bases and J by 7 bases, with 25 bases between. This CDR3 has 16 amino acids. Germline V gene sequence: CDR1 MDHEN, CDR2 SYDVKM. In nucleotides, the CDR3 is TGTGCCAGCAGCACGCGGGACGGAGAAATCCCTAAAGAGCAGTACTTC. Protein: CASSTRDGEIPKEQYF. Full variable domain (missing parts from reference TRBV28 and TRBJ2-7): DVKVTQSSRYLVKRTGEKVFLECVQDMDHENMFWYRQDPGLGLRLIYFSYDVKMKEKGDIPEGYSVSREKKERFSLILESASTNQTSMYLCASSTRDGEIPKEQYFGPGTRLTVT.

The chain uses TRBV15 and TRBJ2-7, with 8 bases lining up with TRBD2. The CDR3 sequence is 16 residues long. The germline V gene has CDR1 LNHNV and CDR2 YYDKDF (reference sequence). The V segment lost 1 base and the J segment 2 bases; nucleotides outside the gene matches: 7. The CDR3 here is CATSRVPGLGTYEQYF. Written as DNA, the CDR3 is TGTGCCACCAGCAGAGTACCGGGACTAGGAACCTACGAGCAGTACTTC.

The CDR3 loop is CASSYKRGPYEQYF. As DNA, the CDR3 is TGTGCCAGCAGTTATAAGCGAGGACCCTACGAGCAGTACTTC. This chain uses TRBV6-5 with TRBJ2-7; unclear D gene. Germline assignment: CDR1 MNHEY and CDR2 SVGAGI. V lost 3 bases and J lost 2, with 11 bases in between. This CDR3 region has 14 residues.

The V and J genes are TRBV27 and TRBJ2-7; D call uncertain. This CDR3 comprises 13 residues. V lost 1 base and J 4 bases, leaving 8 bases between the germline ends. Germline CDR1 reads MNHEY; CDR2 reads SMNVEV (reference sequence). In DNA form, the CDR3 reads TGTGCCAGCAGTTTATGGTCCGGGTACGAGCAGTACTTC. This sequence encodes CASSLWSGYEQYF.

This chain connects TRBV10-2 to TRBJ2-5; 7 nucleotides agree with TRBD1. With V trimmed by 3 bases and J by 0 bases, 1 base remained unmatched. Per germline, CDR1 WSHSY and CDR2 SAAADI. The CDR3 runs 14 residues. The CDR3 coding sequence is TGCGCCAGCAGTGATGGACAGGACCAAGAGACCCAGTACTTC. Its protein product is CASSDGQDQETQYF.

V is TRBV4-1 and J is TRBJ1-3, with 7 bases identical to TRBD1. The V segment lost 2 bases and the J segment 0 bases; nucleotides outside the gene matches: 4. This CDR3 has 16 amino acids. Germline CDR1 MGHRA, CDR2 YSYEKL. This chain's CDR3 is CASSQLTGLSGNTIYF. CDR3 coding DNA: TGCGCCAGCAGCCAACTGACAGGGCTCTCTGGAAACACCATATATTTT.

A few counts support this clone. This chain connects TRBV19 to TRBJ1-2; 8 nucleotides agree with TRBD1. CDR3 length: 14 residues. Germline values: CDR1 LNHDA, CDR2 SQIVND (reference sequence). Trimming at V came to 6 bases and at J to 7 bases, leaving 10 bases not matched to a gene. The CDR3 nucleotides are TGTGCCAGTAGCATGGACAGGGATAGAGGTGGCTACACCTTC. It yields the protein CASSMDRDRGGYTF.

V usage is TRBV4-2 and J usage is TRBJ2-7; TRBD2 matches at 9 bases. V gave up 0 bases and J gave up 3 bases; unmatched junction bases: 12. Per the germline V gene, CDR1 is LGHNA and CDR2 is YNFKEQ. The CDR3 has 18 amino acids. The CDR3 is CASSQERGLAPGVYEQYF. Here the CDR3 DNA reads TGTGCCAGCAGCCAAGAAAGGGGACTAGCCCCCGGGGTCTACGAGCAGTACTTC.

This chain uses TRBV7-2 with TRBJ2-3; D not certain. The CDR3 is made up of 12 amino acids. The germline CDR1 and CDR2 sequences are SGHTA and FQGNSA. The V and J ends lost 5 bases and 0 bases respectively, with 3 bases between them. In DNA form, the CDR3 reads TGTGCCAGCAGCCCTAGCACAGATACGCAGTATTTT. Its protein product is CASSPSTDTQYF. The entire variable domain, with the rest obtained from reference TRBV7-2 and TRBJ2-3, is as follows: GAGVSQSPSNKVTEKGKDVELRCDPISGHTALYWYRQSLGQGLEFLIYFQGNSAPDKSGLPSDRFSAERTGGSVSTLTIQRTQQEDSAVYLCASSPSTDTQYFGPGTRLTVL.

The genes are TRBV5-4 and TRBJ1-5, with D maybe TRBD1 (5 bases). The germline V gene has CDR1 SGHNT and CDR2 YYREEE (reference sequence). V was shortened by 1 base and J by 2 bases, with 7 bases between the two germline ends. The CDR3 is 14 amino acids. CDR3 amino acids: CASSLWGGNQPQHF. The DNA of the CDR3 is TGTGCCAGCAGCTTGTGGGGGGGCAATCAGCCCCAGCATTTT. The entire variable domain, with the rest obtained from reference TRBV5-4 and TRBJ1-5, is as follows: ETGVTQSPTHLIKTRGQQVTLRCSSQSGHNTVSWYQQALGQGPQFIFQYYREEENGRGNFPPRFSGLQFPNYSSELNVNALELDDSALYLCASSLWGGNQPQHFGDGTRLSIL.

The CDR3 DNA reads as TGCAGCGTTGAAGAGGGGCGGGGTGGCTCCTACAATGAGCAGTTCTTC. Translating it yields CSVEEGRGGSYNEQFF. This rearrangement joins TRBV29-1 to TRBJ2-1; D may be TRBD2 (6 bases). V was trimmed by 0 bases and J by 0 bases, leaving 12 bases between them. Germline V gene lookup returns CDR1 SQVTM and CDR2 ANQGSEA. The CDR3 is 16 residues long.

The sample holds one count of this clone. The chain joins TRBV27 to TRBJ1-3; D unclear. This CDR3 has 14 residues. V was trimmed by 6 bases and J by 0 bases, leaving 9 bases between them. Germline CDR1 reads MNHEY; CDR2 reads SMNVEV (reference sequence). The CDR3 loop reads CASRREGSGNTIYF. In nucleotides, the CDR3 is TGTGCCAGCAGGAGGGAGGGCTCTGGAAACACCATATATTTT.

The chain employs TRBV7-2 and TRBJ2-5; D uncertain. Germline CDR1 and CDR2: SGHTA and FQGNSA. This CDR3 is 14 amino acids long. V lost 1 base and J lost 5, with 11 bases in between. The CDR3 coding sequence is TGTGCCAGCAGCTTAGGTAGTCTTCAGGAGACCCAGTACTTC. The encoded protein is CASSLGSLQETQYF.

The V call is TRBV5-1, the J call TRBJ2-3; 7 nucleotides agree with TRBD2. The V segment lost 3 bases and the J segment 0 bases; nucleotides outside the gene matches: 4. The CDR3 extends over 15 amino acids. In germline, CDR1 is SGHRS, CDR2 YFSETQ. CDR3 residues: CASSSGGTSTDTQYF. DNA for the CDR3: TGCGCCAGCAGCTCCGGGGGGACTAGCACAGATACGCAGTATTTT. Complete variable domain (other parts from reference TRBV5-1 and TRBJ2-3): KAGVTQTPRYLIKTRGQQVTLSCSPISGHRSVSWYQQTPGQGLQFLFEYFSETQRNKGNFPGRFSGRQFSNSRSEMNVSTLELGDSALYLCASSSGGTSTDTQYFGPGTRLTVL.

This clone appeared a few times. The genes are TRBV2 and TRBJ2-7; 10 bases line up with TRBD1. V was pared by 4 bases and J by 2 bases, with 5 bases of the junction left unmatched. Germline assignment: CDR1 SNHLY and CDR2 FYNNEI. The CDR3 runs to 15 residues. This chain's CDR3 is CASSGRQGAAYEQYF. The CDR3 DNA sequence: TGTGCCAGCAGTGGACGACAGGGGGCCGCCTACGAGCAGTACTTC.

This clone has only a few counts. The J gene is TRBJ1-5, the V gene TRBV28; no clear D gene. V shed 6 bases and J shed 4 bases, with 10 bases lying between them. The germline V gene has CDR1 MDHEN and CDR2 SYDVKM. The CDR3 spans 13 residues. The DNA for the CDR3 is TGTGCCAGCAGCCCCGCGGGGAATCAGCCCCAGCATTTT. Its translation is CASSPAGNQPQHF.

This chain connects TRBV7-3 to TRBJ2-2; 10 bases fit TRBD1. This CDR3 spans 15 amino acids. V gave up 5 bases and J gave up 4 bases; unmatched junction bases: 4. From germline, CDR1 is SGHTA and CDR2 FQGTGA. The CDR3 sequence: CASSPRDRGTGELFF. CDR3 bases: TGTGCCAGCAGCCCCCGGGACAGGGGCACCGGGGAGCTGTTTTTT.

In this sample, this clone turned up a few times. The chain employs TRBV28 and TRBJ2-7; tentatively, D is TRBD2 (5 bases). The germline V and J ends were trimmed by 10 bases and 1 base, with 14 bases remaining between them. The germline gives CDR1 MDHEN, CDR2 SYDVKM. The CDR3 runs to 13 residues. Written as DNA, the CDR3 is TGTGCCATTGTAGGGAGTGGGTCCTACGAGCAGTACTTC. This sequence encodes CAIVGSGSYEQYF. Full variable domain (missing parts from reference TRBV28 and TRBJ2-7): DVKVTQSSRYLVKRTGEKVFLECVQDMDHENMFWYRQDPGLGLRLIYFSYDVKMKEKGDIPEGYSVSREKKERFSLILESASTNQTSMYLCAIVGSGSYEQYFGPGTRLTVT.

The V call is TRBV7-2, the J call TRBJ2-1, with 7 bases fitting TRBD2. The CDR3 covers 16 residues. Germline V gene data show CDR1 as SGHTA and CDR2 as FQGNSA. V shed 4 bases and J 8 bases; nucleotides not matched to a gene: 14. The CDR3 DNA follows: TGTGCCAGCAGCTCTAGGGCCGGGAGGAACTCCTATGAGCAGTTCTTC. This gives the protein CASSSRAGRNSYEQFF.

The chain is built from TRBV27 and TRBJ1-5, with 8 bases aligning to TRBD1. V lost 6 bases, J lost 2 bases, and 15 bases stayed unmatched. Germline loops: CDR1 MNHEY, CDR2 SMNVEV (reference sequence). The CDR3 is 18 amino acids. In nucleotides, the CDR3 is TGTGCCAGCAGGCCCACAGGACAGGGTAGTTGGGGCAATCAGCCCCAGCATTTT. It specifies CASRPTGQGSWGNQPQHF.

This clone was seen only once. This chain joins TRBV18 and TRBJ1-1, with D unresolved. CDR3 length: 14 amino acids. The germline gives CDR1 KGHSH, CDR2 LQKENI. V was pared by 6 bases and J by 4 bases, with 15 bases between. The CDR3 sequence: CASSSISSSTEAFF. The CDR3 nucleotides read TGTGCCAGCTCTTCAATATCATCGAGCACTGAAGCTTTCTTT.